This TCR beta chain is from a study of shared clonotypes between healthy human individuals (dated by TCRdb to 2018 to 2021). Background on the whole study: The cohort included three men and two women between 18 and 49 years of age. For each donor, CD4 naive and CD4 memory were each given three plates, CD8 naive was given two plates, and CD8 memory was given one plate. To estimate repertoire size and how much clonotype sharing occurs between individuals, the study deeply sequenced the blood TCR repertoires of several healthy adults. To increase sequencing depth and limit assay-specific biases, different laboratories used diverse techniques to prepare libraries and sequence TCR repertoires. Between about 0.85 and 10 billion PBMCs per donor were obtained by leukapheresis. Broad study findings and their caveats: Sampling was restricted to blood, and TCR repertoires in tissue are likely to differ from TCR repertoires in blood. Across four donors, about 4.5% of naive CD4, around 3.3% of naive CD8, around 2.1% of memory CD4, and 0.4% of memory CD8 clonotypes were shared. Even with the large sequencing depth, rarefaction of the sorted-subset datasets indicated that sequencing was incomplete. Naive subsets generally had larger estimated clonotype richness than memory subsets. Pairwise subsampling led to the expectation that sequencing depth would affect the degree of clonotype sharing among donors. The genetic and exposure-history diversity represented was limited by the small number of donors. Compared with non-shared clonotypes, the clonotypes found in all four sorted-subset donors had higher generation probabilities.

A note on this clone: The antigen it binds to is not known. No base qualities exist here, and no much larger clone lies one base off it.

The germline V gene (reference sequence) gives CDR1 as DFQATT and CDR2 as SNEGSKA. The junction shows trimming of 6 bases on V and 3 bases on J, plus 5 bases between the germline ends. The CDR3 contains 10 residues, cysteine and phenylalanine counted. The DNA shown is the 30-base CDR3, in frame from base 1. Healthy HIV-negative adults with no recently reported acute infections or vaccinations were included as donors. All donors were Caucasian adults living in Nashville, Tennessee, USA. Magnetic negative selection was used to enrich CD4+ T cells, after which naive cells were positively selected on CD45RA and the negative fraction became the memory subset. After blood collection by leukapheresis, PBMCs were isolated using Ficoll-Histopaque density gradient centrifugation and then cryopreserved in the vapor phase of liquid nitrogen. Analytical flow cytometry was used to check the purity and quantity of each magnetically sorted T cell population. Each sorted fraction had its genomic DNA isolated and then quantified by UV absorbance on a Nanodrop 2000c.

Using the deep immunoSEQ assay, multiplex PCR amplified TCR CDR3 regions from genomic DNA. Extracted genomic DNA from each cell subset was spread evenly across all wells of several immunoSEQ 96-well plates, with each plate serving as a replicate. Each replicate PCR for sorted subsets received about 0.2 ug genomic DNA, equal to around 32,000 T cell genomes. Purified libraries were measured with a Qubit 3.0 fluorometer, size-checked on a Bioanalyzer 2100, and measured again with the KAPA Library Quantification kit. Every immunoSEQ 96-well plate was sequenced on a dedicated single-read 150-cycle Illumina NextSeq 550 flow cell. On the authors' methods: Because only junctional sequences without quality scores were contained in the immunoSEQ output, filtering matching that applied to full-length reads could not be performed. To assign V/J genes and CDR3, sequences were annotated against IMGT germline references using PyIR, a Python wrapper for IgBLAST v1.9. Any read was removed if the V/J assignment was weak (E-value above 1e-6), the CDR3 was missing, or the read contained stop codons, out-of-frame junctions, or ambiguous translated residues. V3J clonotypes were defined as sequences sharing the same inferred V gene, J gene, and CDR3 amino acid sequence. Percentage overlap between repertoires was computed as shared unique clonotypes divided by the size of the smaller repertoire. Repertoire richness was assessed with RTK rarefaction, the Chao1 estimator, and Recon v2.1 estimates of unobserved clonotypes. Generation probabilities for all TCRbeta clonotypes obtained by the gDNA method from a handful of donors were computed using OLGA. As stored in TCRdb, this immuneACCESS dataset retains in-frame rearrangements with V and J assigned. A fraction of the clones does not appear; measured against another copy, unresolved V genes explain less than half of the discrepancy, and the remainder lacks a known reason. V and J calls and clone size come straight from that table; D and trimming were deduced from the DNA. The sample table lists about 600,000 clones, 97% of them with a count of one. The ten largest make up around 0.057% of the sample.

This TCR came from a woman in her twenties or thirties in good health. The sequenced material came from naive CD4+ T cells sorted from blood. Taken with the paper, the label for cell subset or site translates to: CD45RA+ positively selected. Recombination connected TRBV20-1 to TRBJ2-5; too little of a D gene remains to name it. This receptor carries the CDR3 CSASEETQYF. The DNA reads TGCAGTGCGTCAGAAGAGACCCAGTACTTC.